The 19 T cell receptor beta chains listed next were all sequenced from one sample in a study of blood T cell repertoires in COVID-19. Here immunoSEQ multiplex PCR was the method, and the copy in TCRdb shows in-frame clones only, minus some. Among around 100,000 clones, around 82% were seen once, and the ten largest hold about an eighth. Sequencing input: peripheral blood. The source of these receptors is a human donor in a cohort sampled during active or convalescent COVID-19.

The chain employs TRBV5-1 and TRBJ1-1, with D possibly being TRBD1 (6 bases). V gave up 4 bases and J gave up 4 bases, with 14 bases separating them. Germline V CDR1 and CDR2: SGHRS, YFSETQ. This CDR3 is 14 amino acids long. This CDR3 is CASSPGGTTTEAFF. CDR3 sequence (DNA): TGCGCCAGCAGCCCGGGAGGGACAACCACTGAAGCTTTCTTT.

This chain links TRBV5-1 with TRBJ2-3; D is possibly TRBD2 (6 bases). V was cut by 0 bases and J by 2 bases, with 13 bases left in between. The CDR3 totals 16 residues. Germline CDR1 and CDR2: SGHRS and YFSETQ. CDR3 region: CASSLVGGVTTDTQYF. CDR3 coding DNA: TGCGCCAGCAGCTTGGTCGGCGGGGTGACCACAGATACGCAGTATTTT.

The chain combines TRBV5-4 with TRBJ1-2; no clear D. The V end was cut by 1 base, the J end by 2 bases, with 6 bases between. This CDR3 has 13 amino acids. Germline CDR1 is SGHNT and CDR2 is YYREEE (reference sequence). Here the CDR3 DNA reads TGTGCCAGCAGCTTGCCCGGGAACTATGGCTACACCTTC. The encoded protein is CASSLPGNYGYTF.

This clone was picked up a small number of times. The chain recombines TRBV28 with TRBJ2-7, with 7 bases lining up with TRBD1. V trimming: 5 bases; J trimming: 5 bases; junction bases outside the gene matches: 9. Per germline, CDR1 MDHEN and CDR2 SYDVKM. CDR3 size: 14 residues. The CDR3: CASSATDRSNEQYF. CDR3 DNA sequence: TGTGCCAGCAGTGCGACGGACAGGAGCAACGAGCAGTACTTC.

The chain recombines TRBV19 with TRBJ1-1; D remains ambiguous. Trimming left V 3 bases short and J 1 base short, with 15 bases between. The CDR3 has 16 amino acids. CDR1 and CDR2 (germline): LNHDA, SQIVND (reference sequence). CDR3 DNA: TGTGCCAGTAGTATTACTCCATCGGGAGAGAACACTGAAGCTTTCTTT. The encoded protein is CASSITPSGENTEAFF.

Only one count was recorded for this clone. The chain is built from TRBV11-2 and TRBJ1-5, with a possible D match to TRBD1 (6 bases). Germline V gives CDR1 SGHAT, CDR2 FQNNGV. V was trimmed by 1 base and J by 2 bases, leaving 9 bases between them. The CDR3 has 15 amino acids. CDR3 loop: CASSLAPGGNQPQHF. In DNA, the CDR3 is TGTGCCAGCAGCTTAGCGCCAGGGGGCAATCAGCCCCAGCATTTT.

V is TRBV5-1 and J is TRBJ1-6; D is perhaps TRBD1 (6 bases). The germline V gene has CDR1 SGHRS and CDR2 YFSETQ. The CDR3 consists of 15 residues. V dropped 4 bases and J dropped 4 bases, with 12 bases sitting between them. The CDR3 DNA sequence: TGCGCCAGCAGCCCGGGGACACCGTATAATTCACCCCTCCACTTT. Its protein product is CASSPGTPYNSPLHF.

The chain carries TRBV7-2 and TRBJ2-5; 8 bases are shared with TRBD1. Per germline, CDR1 SGHTA and CDR2 FQGNSA. The trim removed 2 bases at V and 10 bases at J, leaving 9 bases unmatched. The CDR3 extends over 14 amino acids. CDR3 in DNA: TGTGCCAGCAGCTTATCTGACAGGGGAAATATCCAGTACTTC. It encodes CASSLSDRGNIQYF.

This chain uses TRBV5-5 with TRBJ2-3; 8 bases map to TRBD1. V gave up 4 bases and J gave up 3 bases; unmatched junction bases: 7. The V gene's germline CDR1 is SGHKS and CDR2 YYEKEE (reference sequence). There are 15 residues in the CDR3. Here the CDR3 reads CASSPRTGRTDTQYF. The CDR3 region has the DNA TGTGCCAGCAGCCCTAGGACAGGGAGAACAGATACGCAGTATTTT.

The J gene is TRBJ2-7, the V gene TRBV9; D remains ambiguous. Trimming took off 2 bases at V and 2 bases at J, with 14 bases between the two ends. Germline V lookup: CDR1 SGDLS, CDR2 YYNGEE. This CDR3 is 15 amino acids long. CDR3 nucleotides: TGTGCCAGCAGCGTCCGCCCGGAGCAAACCTACGAGCAGTACTTC. As protein: CASSVRPEQTYEQYF.

DNA for the CDR3: TGTGCCAGCAGTTCCCAGGGGGGCGCAGATACGCAGTATTTT. Translated, it gives CASSSQGGADTQYF. The V call is TRBV6-2 or TRBV6-3, the J call TRBJ2-3; a weak D match, TRBD1 (7 bases). Trimming took off 4 bases at V and 4 bases at J, with 12 bases between the two ends. This CDR3 is 14 amino acids long. The germline V gene has CDR1 MNHEY and CDR2 SVGEGT.

The chain carries TRBV15 and TRBJ2-5; perhaps TRBD1 as D (6 bases). There are 17 residues in the CDR3. The V and J ends lost 0 bases and 1 base respectively, with 15 bases between them. Germline V gives CDR1 LNHNV, CDR2 YYDKDF (reference sequence). The CDR3 DNA is TGTGCCACCAGCAGAGATTGGGGGCTCCGAGCCCAAGAGACCCAGTACTTC. Encoded protein: CATSRDWGLRAQETQYF.

There are a few counts of this clone. The chain is built from TRBV5-1 and TRBJ1-1; 7 positions match TRBD1. The V gene's germline CDR1 is SGHRS and CDR2 YFSETQ. The CDR3 consists of 17 residues. The V segment lost 3 bases and the J segment 0 bases; nucleotides outside the gene matches: 11. The CDR3 DNA reads as TGCGCCAGCAGCTCTCAGACAGGGCGGAGGATGAACACTGAAGCTTTCTTT. The encoded protein is CASSSQTGRRMNTEAFF. Filled out from reference TRBV5-1 and TRBJ1-1, the complete variable domain reads KAGVTQTPRYLIKTRGQQVTLSCSPISGHRSVSWYQQTPGQGLQFLFEYFSETQRNKGNFPGRFSGRQFSNSRSEMNVSTLELGDSALYLCASSSQTGRRMNTEAFFGQGTRLTVV.

The V call is TRBV7-3, the J call TRBJ2-1; 10 bases map to TRBD2. The CDR3 length is 14 residues. J gave up 8 bases and V 1 base, and 2 bases lay outside the gene matches. The germline V gene encodes CDR1 SGHTA and CDR2 FQGTGA. DNA for the CDR3: TGTGCCAGCAGCTTAATGCTAGCGGGGGATGAGCAGTTCTTC. Translated, it gives CASSLMLAGDEQFF.

This clone has only one observation. This chain links TRBV4-2 with TRBJ2-3, with TRBD2 identical over 10 bases. J lost 5 bases, V lost 0 bases, and 8 bases had no gene match. The CDR3 totals 17 residues. Germline values: CDR1 LGHNA, CDR2 YNFKEQ. CDR3 nucleotides: TGTGCCAGCAGCCAAGAGACCAGCGGGGGGGCCAGAGATACGCAGTATTTT. Translating gives CASSQETSGGARDTQYF.

This sequence joins TRBV5-1 and TRBJ2-5; 10 bases fit TRBD2. CDR1 SGHRS and CDR2 YFSETQ come from the germline V gene. The CDR3 consists of 14 residues. V shed 3 bases and J 3 bases; nucleotides not matched to a gene: 2. The CDR3 DNA reads TGCGCCAGCAGCTCGAGCGGGGGGGAAGAGACCCAGTACTTC. Amino acids: CASSSSGGEETQYF.

The chain links TRBV6-5 to TRBJ2-4; 10 bases are a match to TRBD1. With V trimmed by 8 bases and J by 8 bases, 3 bases remained unmatched. Germline values: CDR1 MNHEY, CDR2 SVGAGI. CDR3 size: 12 residues. CDR3 amino acids: CASGTGDDIQYF. In DNA, the CDR3 is TGTGCCAGCGGGACAGGGGATGACATTCAGTACTTC.

J is TRBJ1-1 and V is TRBV28; 10 bases align to TRBD1. Germline CDR1 MDHEN, CDR2 SYDVKM. Germline trimming cut 6 bases from V and 3 bases from J; bases unmatched to any gene: 7. The CDR3 has 15 amino acids. The CDR3 protein is CASSFTGTGDTEAFF. The CDR3 coding sequence is TGTGCCAGCAGCTTTACCGGGACAGGGGACACTGAAGCTTTCTTT.

This clone was found once. This chain links TRBV2 with TRBJ2-2, with TRBD1 as a possible D gene (7 bases). Trimming removed 4 bases at V and 3 bases at J, with 12 bases between. This CDR3 is 15 amino acids long. Germline V gene lookup returns CDR1 SNHLY and CDR2 FYNNEI. The CDR3 bases are TGTGCCAGCAGTGTCAGGGGGGCCGACACCGGGGAGCTGTTTTTT. It translates to CASSVRGADTGELFF.